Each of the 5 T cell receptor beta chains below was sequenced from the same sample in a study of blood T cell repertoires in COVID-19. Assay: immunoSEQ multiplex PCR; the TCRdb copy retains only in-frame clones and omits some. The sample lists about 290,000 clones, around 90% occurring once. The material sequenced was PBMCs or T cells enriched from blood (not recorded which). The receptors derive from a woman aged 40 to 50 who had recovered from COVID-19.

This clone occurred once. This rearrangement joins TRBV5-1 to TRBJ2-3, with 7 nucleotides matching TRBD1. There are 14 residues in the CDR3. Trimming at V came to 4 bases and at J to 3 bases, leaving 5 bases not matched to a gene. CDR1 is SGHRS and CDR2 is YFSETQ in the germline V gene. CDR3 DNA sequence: TGCGCCAGCAGCCCCGGACAGGATACAGATACGCAGTATTTT. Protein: CASSPGQDTDTQYF.

CDR3 in DNA: TGCGCCAGCAGCCAAGTAGTAACAGGGTCTTTCCAAAACATTCAGTACTTC. It translates to CASSQVVTGSFQNIQYF. The chain recombines TRBV4-1 with TRBJ2-4; D perhaps matches TRBD1 (6 bases). Trimming cost V 1 base and J 5 bases, with 18 bases left between them. Per the germline V gene, CDR1 is MGHRA and CDR2 is YSYEKL. This CDR3 is built from 17 residues.

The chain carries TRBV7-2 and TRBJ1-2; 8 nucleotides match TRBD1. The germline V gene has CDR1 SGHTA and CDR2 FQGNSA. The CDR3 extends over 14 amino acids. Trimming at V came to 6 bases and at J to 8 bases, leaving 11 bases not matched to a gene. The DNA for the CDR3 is TGTGCCAGCAGGTCCAGGGGGCAACGCGGAGGCTACACCTTC. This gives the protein CASRSRGQRGGYTF.

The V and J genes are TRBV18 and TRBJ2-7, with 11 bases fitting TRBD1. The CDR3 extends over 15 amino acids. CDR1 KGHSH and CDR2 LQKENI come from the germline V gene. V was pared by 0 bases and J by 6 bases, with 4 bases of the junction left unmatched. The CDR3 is CASSPPRTGGGEQYF. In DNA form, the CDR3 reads TGTGCCAGCTCACCACCTAGGACAGGGGGCGGCGAGCAGTACTTC.

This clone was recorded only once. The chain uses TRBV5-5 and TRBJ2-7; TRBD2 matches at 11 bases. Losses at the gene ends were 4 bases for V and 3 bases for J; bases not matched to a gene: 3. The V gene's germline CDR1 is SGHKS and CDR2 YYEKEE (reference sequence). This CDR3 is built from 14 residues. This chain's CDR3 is CASSATSGIYEQYF. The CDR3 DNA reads TGTGCCAGCAGCGCGACTAGCGGGATCTACGAGCAGTACTTC.